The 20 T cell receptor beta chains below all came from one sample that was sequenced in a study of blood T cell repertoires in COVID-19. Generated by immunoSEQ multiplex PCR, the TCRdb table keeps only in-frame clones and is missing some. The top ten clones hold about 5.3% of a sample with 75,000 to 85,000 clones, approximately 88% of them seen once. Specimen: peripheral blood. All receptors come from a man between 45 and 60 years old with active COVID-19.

This CDR3 reads CASSVGLSNPLHF. The CDR3 nucleotides read TGTGCCAGCAGCGTCGGACTGAGCAACCCCCTCCACTTT. The rearrangement joins TRBV11-2 to TRBJ1-6; D unresolved. Trimming took 5 bases from V and 13 from J, leaving 15 bases between them. This CDR3 spans 13 amino acids. Per germline, CDR1 SGHAT and CDR2 FQNNGV.

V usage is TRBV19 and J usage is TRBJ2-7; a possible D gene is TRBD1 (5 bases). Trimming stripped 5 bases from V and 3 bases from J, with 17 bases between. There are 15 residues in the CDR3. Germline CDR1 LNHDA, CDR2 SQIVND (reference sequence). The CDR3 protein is CASSADSAGIYEQYF. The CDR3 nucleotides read TGTGCCAGTAGTGCCGACTCCGCAGGGATCTACGAGCAGTACTTC. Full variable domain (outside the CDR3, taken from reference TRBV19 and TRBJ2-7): DGGITQSPKYLFRKEGQNVTLSCEQNLNHDAMYWYRQDPGQGLRLIYYSQIVNDFQKGDIAEGYSVSREKKESFPLTVTSAQKNPTAFYLCASSADSAGIYEQYFGPGTRLTVT.

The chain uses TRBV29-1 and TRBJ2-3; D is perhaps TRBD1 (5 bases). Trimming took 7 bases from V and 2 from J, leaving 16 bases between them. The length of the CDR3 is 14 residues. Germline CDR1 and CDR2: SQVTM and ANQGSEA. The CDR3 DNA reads TGCAGCGCCCGAAGGGGCGCTTCCACAGATACGCAGTATTTT. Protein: CSARRGASTDTQYF.

Here the CDR3 reads CASSLAETQYF. The DNA for the CDR3 is TGCGCCAGCAGCTTGGCGGAGACCCAGTACTTC. The genes are TRBV5-1 and TRBJ2-5; no reliable D call. The CDR3 sequence is 11 residues long. CDR1 and CDR2 (germline): SGHRS, YFSETQ. Deletions cut 0 bases from V and 5 bases from J, with 2 bases between.

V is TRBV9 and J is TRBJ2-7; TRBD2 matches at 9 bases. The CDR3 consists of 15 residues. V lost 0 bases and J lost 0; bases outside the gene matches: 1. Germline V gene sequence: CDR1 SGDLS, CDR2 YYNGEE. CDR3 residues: CASSVGSGSSYEQYF. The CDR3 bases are TGTGCCAGCAGCGTAGGTAGCGGGAGCTCCTACGAGCAGTACTTC. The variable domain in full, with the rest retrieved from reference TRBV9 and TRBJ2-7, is DSGVTQTPKHLITATGQRVTLRCSPRSGDLSVYWYQQSLDQGLQFLIQYYNGEERAKGNILERFSAQQFPDLHSELNLSSLELGDSALYFCASSVGSGSSYEQYFGPGTRLTVT.

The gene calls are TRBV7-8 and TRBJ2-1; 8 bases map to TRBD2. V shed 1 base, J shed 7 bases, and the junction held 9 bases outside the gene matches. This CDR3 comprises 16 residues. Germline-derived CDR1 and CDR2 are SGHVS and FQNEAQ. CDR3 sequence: CASSLGVGRARNEQFF. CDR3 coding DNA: TGTGCCAGCAGCTTAGGCGTCGGGAGGGCCAGGAATGAGCAGTTCTTC.

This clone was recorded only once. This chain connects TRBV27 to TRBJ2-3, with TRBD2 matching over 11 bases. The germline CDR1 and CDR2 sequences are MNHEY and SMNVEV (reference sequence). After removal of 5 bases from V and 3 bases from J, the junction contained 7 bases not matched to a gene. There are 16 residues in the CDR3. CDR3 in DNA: TGTGCCAGCAGTGCCCTATCTAGCGGGGGGACAGATACGCAGTATTTT. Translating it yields CASSALSSGGTDTQYF.

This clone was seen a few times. As DNA, the CDR3 is TGTGCCATCAGTGAAGGCCAGGGGGCGAATTCACCCCTCCACTTT. Translating it yields CAISEGQGANSPLHF. The V gene is TRBV10-3, the J gene TRBJ1-6, with 8 bases identical to TRBD1. CDR1 ENHRY and CDR2 SYGVKD come from the germline V gene. This CDR3 has 15 residues. V lost 3 bases to trimming and J lost 7 bases; unmatched junction nucleotides: 5.

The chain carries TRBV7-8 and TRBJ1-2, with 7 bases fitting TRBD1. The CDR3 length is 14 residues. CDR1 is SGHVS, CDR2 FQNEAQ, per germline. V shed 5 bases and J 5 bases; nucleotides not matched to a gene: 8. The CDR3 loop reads CASSLWTGVYGYTF. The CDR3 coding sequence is TGTGCCAGCAGCCTCTGGACAGGCGTTTATGGCTACACCTTC.

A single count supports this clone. The CDR3 coding sequence is TGTGCCAGCAGCTTAGAGCGCGTCGTCGGCGAGCAGTTCTTC. The encoded protein is CASSLERVVGEQFF. The V and J genes are TRBV7-6 and TRBJ2-1, with D uncertain. The germline V and J ends were trimmed by 1 base and 10 bases, with 14 bases remaining between them. CDR1 is SGHVS, CDR2 FNYEAQ, per germline. This CDR3 is 14 amino acids long.

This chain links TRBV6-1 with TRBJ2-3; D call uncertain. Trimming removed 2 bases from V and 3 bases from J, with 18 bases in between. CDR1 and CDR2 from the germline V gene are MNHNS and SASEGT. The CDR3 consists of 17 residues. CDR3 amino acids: CASSESAVPSGTDTQYF. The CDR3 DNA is TGTGCCAGCAGTGAAAGTGCGGTCCCGAGTGGGACAGATACGCAGTATTTT.

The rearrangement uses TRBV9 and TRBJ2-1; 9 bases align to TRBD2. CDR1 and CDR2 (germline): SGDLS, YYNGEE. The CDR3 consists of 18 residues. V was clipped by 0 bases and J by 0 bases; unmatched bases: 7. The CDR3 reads CASSVGGGAWSSYNEQFF. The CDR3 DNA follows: TGTGCCAGCAGCGTAGGCGGGGGGGCTTGGAGCTCCTACAATGAGCAGTTCTTC.

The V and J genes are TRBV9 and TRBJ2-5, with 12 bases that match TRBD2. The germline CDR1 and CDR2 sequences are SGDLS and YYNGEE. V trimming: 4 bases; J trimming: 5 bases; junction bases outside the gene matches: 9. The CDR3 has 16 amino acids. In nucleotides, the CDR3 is TGTGCCAGCAGCCCCAGACTAGCGGGAGTGAGGGAGACCCAGTACTTC. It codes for CASSPRLAGVRETQYF.

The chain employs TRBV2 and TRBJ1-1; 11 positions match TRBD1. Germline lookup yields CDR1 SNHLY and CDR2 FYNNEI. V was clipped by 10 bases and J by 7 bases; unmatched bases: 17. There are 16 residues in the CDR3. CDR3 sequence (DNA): TGTGCCACCAAACCTAGGACAGGGGGCGTAGGGATTGAAGCTTTCTTT. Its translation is CATKPRTGGVGIEAFF.

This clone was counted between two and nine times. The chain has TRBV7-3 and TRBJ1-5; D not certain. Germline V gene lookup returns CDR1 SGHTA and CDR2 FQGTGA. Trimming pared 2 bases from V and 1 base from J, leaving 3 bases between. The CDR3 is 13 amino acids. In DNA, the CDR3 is TGTGCCAGCAGCTTATCGAGCAATCAGCCCCAGCATTTT. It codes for CASSLSSNQPQHF.

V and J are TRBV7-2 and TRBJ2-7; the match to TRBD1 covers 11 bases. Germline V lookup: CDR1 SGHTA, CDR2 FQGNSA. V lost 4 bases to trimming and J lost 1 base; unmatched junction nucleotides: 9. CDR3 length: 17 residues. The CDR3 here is CASSYRYGQGASYEQYF. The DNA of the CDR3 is TGTGCCAGCAGCTACCGCTACGGACAGGGGGCGTCCTACGAGCAGTACTTC.

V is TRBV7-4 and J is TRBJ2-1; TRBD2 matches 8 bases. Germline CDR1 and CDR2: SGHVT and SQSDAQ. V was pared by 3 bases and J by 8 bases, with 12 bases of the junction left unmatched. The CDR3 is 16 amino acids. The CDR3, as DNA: TGTGCCAGCAGCTTTCTGACTAGCGAGGCGAGGCATGAGCAGTTCTTC. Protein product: CASSFLTSEARHEQFF. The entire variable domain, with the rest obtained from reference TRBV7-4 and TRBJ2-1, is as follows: GAGVSQSPRYKVAKRGRDVALRCDSISGHVTLYWYRQTLGQGSEVLTYSQSDAQRDKSGRPSGRFSAERPERSVSTLKIQRTEQGDSAVYLCASSFLTSEARHEQFFGPGTRLTVL.

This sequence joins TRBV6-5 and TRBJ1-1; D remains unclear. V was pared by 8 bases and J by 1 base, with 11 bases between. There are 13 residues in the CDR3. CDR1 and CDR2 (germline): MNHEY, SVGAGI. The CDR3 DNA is TGTGCCAGCCGCCCTGGTAGGAACACTGAAGCTTTCTTT. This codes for CASRPGRNTEAFF.

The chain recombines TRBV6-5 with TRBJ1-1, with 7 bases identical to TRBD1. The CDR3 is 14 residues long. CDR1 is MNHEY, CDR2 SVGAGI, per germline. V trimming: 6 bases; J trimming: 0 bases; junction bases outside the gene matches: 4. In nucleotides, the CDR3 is TGTGCCAGCAGAAAGACAGGGATGAACACTGAAGCTTTCTTT. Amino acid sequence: CASRKTGMNTEAFF.

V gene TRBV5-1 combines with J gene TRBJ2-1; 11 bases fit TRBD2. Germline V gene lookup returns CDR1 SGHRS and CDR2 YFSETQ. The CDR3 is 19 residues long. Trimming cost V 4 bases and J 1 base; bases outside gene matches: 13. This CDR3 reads CASSPRGSSGRPSYNEQFF. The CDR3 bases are TGCGCCAGCAGCCCGAGGGGGTCTAGCGGGAGGCCGTCCTACAATGAGCAGTTCTTC.